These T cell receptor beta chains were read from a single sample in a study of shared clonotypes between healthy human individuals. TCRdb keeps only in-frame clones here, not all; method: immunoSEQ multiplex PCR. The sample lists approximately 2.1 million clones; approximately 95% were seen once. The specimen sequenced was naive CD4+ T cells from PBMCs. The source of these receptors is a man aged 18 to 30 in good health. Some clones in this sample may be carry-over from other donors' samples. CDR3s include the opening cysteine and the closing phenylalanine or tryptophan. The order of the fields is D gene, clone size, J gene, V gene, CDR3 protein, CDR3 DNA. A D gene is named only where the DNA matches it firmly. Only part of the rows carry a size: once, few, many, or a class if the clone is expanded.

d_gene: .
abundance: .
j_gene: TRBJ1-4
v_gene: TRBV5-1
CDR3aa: CASSLPCGRGEKLFF
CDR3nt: TGCGCCAGCAGCTTGCCCTGTGGGCGTGGTGAAAAACTGTTTTTT

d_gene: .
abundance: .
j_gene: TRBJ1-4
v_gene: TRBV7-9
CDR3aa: CASSLGTGATNEKLFF
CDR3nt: TGTGCCAGCAGCTTAGGGACGGGGGCGACTAATGAAAAACTGTTTTTT

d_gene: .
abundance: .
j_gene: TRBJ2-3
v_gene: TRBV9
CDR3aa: CASSRTANLPDPQDTQYF
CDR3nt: TGTGCCAGCAGCCGGACTGCTAACCTCCCCGATCCCCAAGATACGCAGTATTTT

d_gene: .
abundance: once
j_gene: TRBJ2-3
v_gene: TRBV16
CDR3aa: CASSLRGVGTDTQYF
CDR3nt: TGTGCCAGCAGCCTAAGGGGTGTCGGCACAGATACGCAGTATTTT

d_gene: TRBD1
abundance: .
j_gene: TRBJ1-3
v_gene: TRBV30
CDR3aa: CAWSVTGQGSGNTIYF
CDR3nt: TGTGCCTGGAGTGTAACGGGACAGGGCTCTGGAAACACCATATATTTT

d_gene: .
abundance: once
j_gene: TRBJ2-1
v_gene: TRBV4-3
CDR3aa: CASSQNPSSYNEQFF
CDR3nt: TGCGCCAGCAGCCAAAACCCCAGCTCCTACAATGAGCAGTTCTTC

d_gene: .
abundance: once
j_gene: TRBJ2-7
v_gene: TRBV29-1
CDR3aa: CSVVVQGFGQYF
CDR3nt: TGCAGCGTTGTTGTCCAGGGGTTCGGGCAGTACTTC

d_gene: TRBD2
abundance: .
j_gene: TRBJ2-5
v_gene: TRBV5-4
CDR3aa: CASSGRAGETQYF
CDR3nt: TGTGCCAGCAGCGGGAGGGCCGGAGAGACCCAGTACTTC

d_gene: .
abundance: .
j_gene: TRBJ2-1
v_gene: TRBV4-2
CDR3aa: CASSQDGTPAEQFF
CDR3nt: TGTGCCAGCAGCCAAGATGGCACGCCCGCTGAGCAGTTCTTC

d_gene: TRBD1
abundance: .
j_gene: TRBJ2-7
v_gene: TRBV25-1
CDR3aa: CASSAGTGGYEQYF
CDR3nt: TGTGCCAGCAGTGCTGGGACAGGAGGGTACGAGCAGTACTTC

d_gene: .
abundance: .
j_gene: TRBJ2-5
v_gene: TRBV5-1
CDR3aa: CASSLISGEAAKTQYF
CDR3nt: TGCGCCAGCAGCTTGATCTCGGGGGAGGCAGCGAAGACCCAGTACTTC

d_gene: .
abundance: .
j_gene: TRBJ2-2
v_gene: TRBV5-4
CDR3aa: CASSLVTNTGELFF
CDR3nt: TGTGCCAGCAGCCTAGTGACCAACACCGGGGAGCTGTTTTTT